The clone carrying this T cell receptor (beta chain) was seen ten or more times. This specimen belongs to a study of CD8 T cells in ankylosing spondylitis. The germline V gene has CDR1 SGHRS and CDR2 YFSETQ. V lost 4 bases to trimming and J lost 0 bases; unmatched junction nucleotides: 4. CDR3 length: 17 amino acids. Library preparation for TCR beta used quantitative 5'-RACE with molecular barcodes. One entry per CDR3 protein, called by TCRdb with MiXCR from the 5' RACE reads. The data contain more than 100,000 distinct CDR3 sequences, approximately 10% of them seen just once; the ten biggest clones take up about 4%.

The J gene is TRBJ2-1, the V gene TRBV5-1, with 13 bases aligning to TRBD2. Source material: blood, either unsorted or a sorted T cell fraction (not recorded which). The receptor was derived from a female donor with ankylosing spondylitis or in good health (not recorded which). CDR3 loop: CASSRTSGGSSYNEQFF. CDR3 bases: TGCGCCAGCAGCAGGACTAGCGGGGGAAGCTCCTACAATGAGCAGTTCTTC.